This entry concerns a single T cell receptor (beta chain). Germline V CDR1 and CDR2: MGHDK, SYGVNS. The V end was cut by 3 bases, the J end by 3 bases, with 8 bases between. This CDR3 region has 13 residues. The record originates from a study of OX40 agonist ivuxolimab in advanced cancers. Overall study: Under the entry rules, prior anti-PD-1, anti-PD-L1 or anti-CTLA-4 therapy was allowed, and about 40% had some.

Produced via immunoSEQ multiplex PCR; TCRdb's table is partial and in-frame only. The repertoire includes approximately 39,000 clones, approximately 79% of them detected once, and around 10% sits in the top ten. This receptor was obtained from an adult with an advanced solid tumor such as melanoma, head and neck, liver or kidney cancer. The chain recombines TRBV25-1 with TRBJ1-1, with D tentatively TRBD1 (5 bases). The source material was CD4+ or CD8+ T cells sorted from blood, sampled in a trial of the OX40 agonist ivuxolimab. The CDR3 DNA is TGTGCCAGCAGTGATTTACAGGACACTGAAGCTTTCTTT. It translates to CASSDLQDTEAFF.